The sequence of this TCR beta chain was determined in a study of spatial heterogeneity in lung cancer. Trimming shortened V by 1 base and J by 6 bases, and 10 bases separated the two germline ends. CDR3 size: 13 residues. CDR1 is SEHNR and CDR2 is FQNEAQ in the germline V gene (reference sequence). TCRdb re-derived calls from the 5' RACE reads in MiXCR, one entry per CDR3 protein. Of roughly 79,000 distinct CDR3 sequences listed, approximately 8.1% are singletons. Sample time point: sample taken at primary tumor resection. Whole RNA, which was extracted from tumor, nontumor lung tissue or frozen PBMC, was sequenced without any cell sorting.

V usage is TRBV7-9 and J usage is TRBJ2-7; D not certain. The receptor was derived from a male donor with early-stage non-small cell lung cancer. This material consisted of PBMCs, taken at surgery. The CDR3 loop reads CASSLDRLGEQYF. The CDR3 DNA sequence: TGTGCCAGCAGCTTAGACCGTTTAGGCGAGCAGTACTTC.